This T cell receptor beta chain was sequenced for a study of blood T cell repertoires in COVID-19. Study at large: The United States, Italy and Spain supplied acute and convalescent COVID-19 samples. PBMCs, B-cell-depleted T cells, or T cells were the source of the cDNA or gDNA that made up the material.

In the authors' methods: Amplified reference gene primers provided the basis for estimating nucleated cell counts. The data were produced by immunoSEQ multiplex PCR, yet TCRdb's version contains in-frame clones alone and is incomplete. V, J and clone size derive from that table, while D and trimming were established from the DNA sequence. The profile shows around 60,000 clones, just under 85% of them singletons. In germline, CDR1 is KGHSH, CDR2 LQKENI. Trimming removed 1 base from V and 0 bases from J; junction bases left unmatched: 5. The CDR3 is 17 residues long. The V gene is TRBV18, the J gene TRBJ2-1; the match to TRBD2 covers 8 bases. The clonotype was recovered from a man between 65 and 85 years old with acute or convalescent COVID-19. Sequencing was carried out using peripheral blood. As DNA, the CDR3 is TGTGCCAGCTCACCACTCGGGGGGGCCGACTCCTACAATGAGCAGTTCTTC. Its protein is CASSPLGGADSYNEQFF. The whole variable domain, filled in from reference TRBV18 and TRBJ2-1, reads NAGVMQNPRHLVRRRGQEARLRCSPMKGHSHVYWYRQLPEEGLKFMVYLQKENIIDESGMPKERFSAEFPKEGPSILRIQQVVRGDSAAYFCASSPLGGADSYNEQFFGPGTRLTVL.